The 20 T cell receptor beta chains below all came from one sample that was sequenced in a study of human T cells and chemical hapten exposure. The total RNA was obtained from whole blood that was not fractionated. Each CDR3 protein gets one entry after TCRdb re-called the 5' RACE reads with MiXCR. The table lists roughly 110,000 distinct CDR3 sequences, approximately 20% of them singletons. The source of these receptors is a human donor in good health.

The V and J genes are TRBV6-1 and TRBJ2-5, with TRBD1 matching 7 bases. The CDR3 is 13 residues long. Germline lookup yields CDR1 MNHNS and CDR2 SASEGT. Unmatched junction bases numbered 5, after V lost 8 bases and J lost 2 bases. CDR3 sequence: CASRGRGQETQYF. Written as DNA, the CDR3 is TGTGCCAGCCGAGGCAGGGGGCAAGAGACCCAGTACTTC.

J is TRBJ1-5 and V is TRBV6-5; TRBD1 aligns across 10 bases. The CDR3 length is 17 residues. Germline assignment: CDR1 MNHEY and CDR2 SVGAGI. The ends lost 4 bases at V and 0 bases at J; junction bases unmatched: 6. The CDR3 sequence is CASSSRTGGFSNQPQHF. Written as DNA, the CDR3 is TGTGCCAGCAGTTCCCGGACAGGGGGTTTTAGCAATCAGCCCCAGCATTTT.

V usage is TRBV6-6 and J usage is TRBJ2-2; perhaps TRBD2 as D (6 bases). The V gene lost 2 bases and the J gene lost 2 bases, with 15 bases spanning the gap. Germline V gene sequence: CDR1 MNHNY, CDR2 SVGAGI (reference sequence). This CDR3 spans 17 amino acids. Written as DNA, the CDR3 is TGTGCCAGCAGTTACGGGGTTGCGCGGGGCAACACCGGGGAGCTGTTTTTT. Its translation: CASSYGVARGNTGELFF.

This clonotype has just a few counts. The CDR3 DNA reads as TGTGCCAGCTCACCACTTCCCACAGGGGTTAACACCGGGGAGCTGTTTTTT. This encodes CASSPLPTGVNTGELFF. The genes are TRBV18 and TRBJ2-2; the match to TRBD1 covers 7 bases. CDR1 is KGHSH, CDR2 LQKENI, per germline. Trimming removed 1 base from V and 2 bases from J; junction bases left unmatched: 7. This CDR3 contains 17 residues.

The CDR3 reads CASSHLGGVEAFF. CDR3 bases: TGTGCCAGCAGCCACCTTGGGGGTGTTGAAGCTTTCTTT. The chain links TRBV3-1 to TRBJ1-1, with a possible D match to TRBD1 (5 bases). The CDR3 covers 13 residues. Trimming removed 3 bases from V and 7 bases from J, with 12 bases in between. Germline V gene lookup returns CDR1 LGHDT and CDR2 YNNKEL (reference sequence).

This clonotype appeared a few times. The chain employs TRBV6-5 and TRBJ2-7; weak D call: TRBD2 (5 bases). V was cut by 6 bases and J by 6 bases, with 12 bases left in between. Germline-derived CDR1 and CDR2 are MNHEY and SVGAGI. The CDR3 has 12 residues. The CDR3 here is CASSPDGSEQYF. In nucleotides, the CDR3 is TGTGCCAGCAGCCCGGATGGGAGCGAGCAGTACTTC.

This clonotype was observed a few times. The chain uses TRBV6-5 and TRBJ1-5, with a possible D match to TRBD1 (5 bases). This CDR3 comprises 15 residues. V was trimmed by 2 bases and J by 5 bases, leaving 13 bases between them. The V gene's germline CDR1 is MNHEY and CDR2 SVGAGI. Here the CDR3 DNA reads TGTGCCAGCAGTTACAACCGGCAGGGAGATCAGCCCCAGCATTTT. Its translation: CASSYNRQGDQPQHF.

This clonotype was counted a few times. The CDR3 is CASRNRGRTYTGELFF. The DNA for the CDR3 is TGTGCCAGCAGGAACAGGGGGAGGACGTACACCGGGGAGCTGTTTTTT. The V call is TRBV6-5, the J call TRBJ2-2, with 8 bases aligning to TRBD1. Trimming cost V 6 bases and J 3 bases; bases outside gene matches: 9. Per germline, CDR1 MNHEY and CDR2 SVGAGI. CDR3 length equals 16 residues.

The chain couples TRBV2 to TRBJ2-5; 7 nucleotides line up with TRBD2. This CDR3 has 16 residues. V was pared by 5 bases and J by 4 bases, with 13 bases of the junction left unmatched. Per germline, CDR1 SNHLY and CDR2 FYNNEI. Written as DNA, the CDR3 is TGTGCCAGCAGTAAGAGGGCGGGAGCTCGCGCAGAGACCCAGTACTTC. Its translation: CASSKRAGARAETQYF.

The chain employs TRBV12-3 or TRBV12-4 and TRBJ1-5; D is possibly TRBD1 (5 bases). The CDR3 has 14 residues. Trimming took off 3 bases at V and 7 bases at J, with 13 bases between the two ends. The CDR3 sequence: CASSFGRVGQPQHF. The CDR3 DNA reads TGTGCCAGCAGTTTCGGCAGGGTTGGGCAGCCCCAGCATTTT.

The CDR3 sequence is CSHSGGTVGTQYF. The CDR3, as DNA: TGCAGTCACTCCGGCGGAACAGTGGGTACGCAGTATTTT. The chain is built from TRBV20-1 and TRBJ2-3; no clear D gene. The V and J ends lost 8 bases and 8 bases respectively, with 20 bases between them. CDR1 is DFQATT and CDR2 is SNEGSKA in the germline V gene (reference sequence). This CDR3 region has 13 residues.

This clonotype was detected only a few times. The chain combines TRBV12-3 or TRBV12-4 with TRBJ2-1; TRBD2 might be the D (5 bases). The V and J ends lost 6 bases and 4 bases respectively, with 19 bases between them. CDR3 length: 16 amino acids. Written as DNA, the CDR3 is TGTGCCAGCAGACTCCTTCGGCTCGGAGGTTACAATGAGCAGTTCTTC. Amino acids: CASRLLRLGGYNEQFF.

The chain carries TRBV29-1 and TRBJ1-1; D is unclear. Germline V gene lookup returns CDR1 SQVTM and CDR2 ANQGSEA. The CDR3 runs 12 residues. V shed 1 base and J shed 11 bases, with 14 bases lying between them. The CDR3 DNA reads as TGCAGCGTTGAAGGGGTGGTTAAGGAGGCTTTCTTT. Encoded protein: CSVEGVVKEAFF. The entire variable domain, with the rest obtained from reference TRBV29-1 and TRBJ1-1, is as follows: SAVISQKPSRDICQRGTSLTIQCQVDSQVTMMFWYRQQPGQSLTLIATANQGSEATYESGFVIDKFPISRPNLTFSTLTVSNMSPEDSSIYLCSVEGVVKEAFFGQGTRLTVV.

The CDR3 protein is CAWSVGWGGEQYF. In DNA form, the CDR3 reads TGTGCCTGGAGTGTAGGGTGGGGGGGCGAGCAGTACTTC. The V gene is TRBV30, the J gene TRBJ2-7, with TRBD2 matching over 7 bases. V trimming: 0 bases; J trimming: 6 bases; junction bases outside the gene matches: 5. This CDR3 is built from 13 residues. Germline V gene lookup returns CDR1 GTSNPN and CDR2 SVGIG (reference sequence).

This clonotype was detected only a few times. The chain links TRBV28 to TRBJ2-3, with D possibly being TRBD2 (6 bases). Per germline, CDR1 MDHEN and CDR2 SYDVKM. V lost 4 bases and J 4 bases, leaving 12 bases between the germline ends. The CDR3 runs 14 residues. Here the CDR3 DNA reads TGTGCCAGCAGTTCAGCGGAGGGCGCAGATACGCAGTATTTT. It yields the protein CASSSAEGADTQYF. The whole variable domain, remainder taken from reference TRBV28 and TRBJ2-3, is DVKVTQSSRYLVKRTGEKVFLECVQDMDHENMFWYRQDPGLGLRLIYFSYDVKMKEKGDIPEGYSVSREKKERFSLILESASTNQTSMYLCASSSAEGADTQYFGPGTRLTVL.

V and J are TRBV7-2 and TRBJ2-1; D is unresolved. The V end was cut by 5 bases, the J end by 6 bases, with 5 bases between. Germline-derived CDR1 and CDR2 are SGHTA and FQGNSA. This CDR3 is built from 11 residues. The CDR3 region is CASSPINEQFF. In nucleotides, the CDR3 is TGTGCCAGCAGCCCGATCAATGAGCAGTTCTTC.

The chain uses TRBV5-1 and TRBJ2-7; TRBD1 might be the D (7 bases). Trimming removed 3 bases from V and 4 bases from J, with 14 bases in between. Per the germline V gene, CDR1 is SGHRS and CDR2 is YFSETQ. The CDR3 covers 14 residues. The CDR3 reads CASSYGGDSYEQYF. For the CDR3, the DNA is TGCGCCAGCAGCTACGGAGGGGACAGTTACGAGCAGTACTTC.

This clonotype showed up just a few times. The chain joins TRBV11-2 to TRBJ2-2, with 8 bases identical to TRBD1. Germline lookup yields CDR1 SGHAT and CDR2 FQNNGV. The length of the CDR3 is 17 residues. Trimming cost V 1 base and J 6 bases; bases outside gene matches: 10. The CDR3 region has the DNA TGTGCCAGCAGCTTAGGGGTCGTGCAGGGGGCGGCCGGGGAGCTGTTTTTT. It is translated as CASSLGVVQGAAGELFF.

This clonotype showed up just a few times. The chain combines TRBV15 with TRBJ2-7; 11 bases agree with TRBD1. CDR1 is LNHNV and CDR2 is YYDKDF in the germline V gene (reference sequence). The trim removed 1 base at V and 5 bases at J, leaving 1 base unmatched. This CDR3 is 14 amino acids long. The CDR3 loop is CATSRVGQGDEQYF. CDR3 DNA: TGTGCCACCAGCAGAGTGGGACAGGGGGACGAGCAGTACTTC.

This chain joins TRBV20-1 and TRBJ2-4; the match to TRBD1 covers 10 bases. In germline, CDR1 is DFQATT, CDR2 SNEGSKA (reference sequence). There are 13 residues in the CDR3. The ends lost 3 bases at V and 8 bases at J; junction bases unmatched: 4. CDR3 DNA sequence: TGCAGTGCTAGTCGGGACAGGGGTTACATTCAGTACTTC. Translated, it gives CSASRDRGYIQYF.